Listed below are T cell receptor beta chains from one sample, sequenced in a study of T cell responses to AZD1222 COVID-19 vaccine. The data were produced by immunoSEQ multiplex PCR, yet TCRdb's version contains in-frame clones alone and is incomplete. The table lists tens of thousands of clones, roughly nine tenths of them singletons. The material was peripheral blood, obtained 28 days after the second AZD1222 dose. Every receptor here comes from an adult who received the AZD1222 COVID-19 vaccine. Both conserved end residues are part of each CDR3. A D gene is named only where the DNA matches it firmly. Not all rows give a size; the values are once, few, many and, for expanded clones, a class.

v_call,j_call,d_call,clone_size,cdr3_nt,cdr3_aa
TRBV7-2,TRBJ1-2,.,.,TGTGCCAGCAGCCTAGAGGATGGCTACACCTTC,CASSLEDGYTF
TRBV9,TRBJ2-7,TRBD1,.,TGTGCCAGCAGTCAATTAAGGGACAGCGTACGCTACGAGCAGTACTTC,CASSQLRDSVRYEQYF
TRBV5-1,TRBJ1-5,TRBD1,.,TGCGCCAGCAGATCCTCTACAGGGGACAGCCAGCCCCAGCATTTT,CASRSSTGDSQPQHF
TRBV6-6,TRBJ1-6,.,.,TGTGCCAGCGTCTTTAGACAGGTGGATTCACCCCTCCACTTT,CASVFRQVDSPLHF
TRBV19,TRBJ2-1,.,.,TGTGCCAGTAGTATCGGCCGGTATAATGAGCAGTTCTTC,CASSIGRYNEQFF
TRBV7-2,TRBJ2-7,.,.,TGTGCCAGCAGCTTGCCCTCTACCCTGAGCGGGCGAACCTACGAGCAGTACTTC,CASSLPSTLSGRTYEQYF
TRBV7-9,TRBJ2-7,.,few,TGTGCCAGCAGCTTAGACGGTGTAGGGCAGTACTTC,CASSLDGVGQYF
TRBV3-1/TRBV3-2,TRBJ2-1,TRBD2,.,TGTGCCAGCAGCCCCGAGCGGGGGTTGAACAATGAGCAGTTCTTC,CASSPERGLNNEQFF
TRBV7-8,TRBJ1-2,.,.,TGTGCCAGCAGCCGGGACACCCACTATGGCTACACCTTC,CASSRDTHYGYTF
TRBV5-1,TRBJ1-2,TRBD1,.,TGCGCCAGCAGCCCTAACCAGGGGGCGCATTATGGCTACACCTTC,CASSPNQGAHYGYTF
TRBV5-4,TRBJ2-1,TRBD1,.,TGTGCCAGCAGCGCCGGACAGGCCCGGAGCTCCTACAATGAGCAGTTCTTC,CASSAGQARSSYNEQFF
TRBV6-6,TRBJ1-1,TRBD1,.,TGTGCCAGCAGGGGACAGGCTGGGGAAGCTTTCTTT,CASRGQAGEAFF
TRBV7-8,TRBJ1-1,TRBD1,.,TGTGCCAGCAGCCTCAGGGGACAGGGGTTCACTGAAGCTTTCTTT,CASSLRGQGFTEAFF
TRBV7-8,TRBJ1-5,.,.,TGTGCCAGCAGCTTAGGTTTTCTTAGCAATCAGCCCCAGCATTTT,CASSLGFLSNQPQHF
TRBV7-3,TRBJ2-7,TRBD1,once,TGTGCCAGCAGGTCTGAGGGGGCGATTGGCGAGCAGTACTTC,CASRSEGAIGEQYF
TRBV10-1,TRBJ2-3,TRBD1,.,TGCGCCAGCAGCAGTGGACAGGGCCATGGAACAGATACGCAGTATTTT,CASSSGQGHGTDTQYF
TRBV5-1,TRBJ2-1,.,.,TGCGCCAGCAATCGAGAGGGGCTGTACAATGAGCAGTTCTTC,CASNREGLYNEQFF
TRBV7-9,TRBJ1-1,.,.,TGTGCCAGCAGCTTACGGCAACAGAACACTGAAGCTTTCTTT,CASSLRQQNTEAFF
TRBV5-1,TRBJ2-3,TRBD2,.,TGCGCCAGCAGCACTCAGCGGGGGGTCACAGATACGCAGTATTTT,CASSTQRGVTDTQYF
TRBV9,TRBJ2-2,.,.,TGTGCCAGCAGCGTAGTGGGGGGGAACACCGGGGAGCTGTTTTTT,CASSVVGGNTGELFF
TRBV5-1,TRBJ1-2,TRBD1,.,TGCGCCAGCAGCGGGACAGGACAGGGGGGTGGCTACACCTTC,CASSGTGQGGGYTF
TRBV7-3,TRBJ2-3,TRBD2,.,TGTGCCAGCAGCTTAGCGACAAGATTAGCGGGGCACACAGATACGCAGTATTTT,CASSLATRLAGHTDTQYF
TRBV29-1,TRBJ2-2,.,.,TGCAGCGTTTCTTCCCGGACACTAAACACCGGGGAGCTGTTTTTT,CSVSSRTLNTGELFF
TRBV10-3,TRBJ1-5,TRBD1,.,TGTGCCATCTGGACAGGGGGCGCTTTTGAGCCCCAGCATTTT,CAIWTGGAFEPQHF
TRBV29-1,TRBJ2-3,.,.,TGCAGCGTTCCGACCCGAGGTTCTAACACAGATACGCAGTATTTT,CSVPTRGSNTDTQYF
TRBV18,TRBJ1-2,.,.,TGTGCCAGCTCTACCCGGTCAGGGTCTGACCATGGCTACACCTTC,CASSTRSGSDHGYTF
TRBV5-1,TRBJ1-1,.,.,TGCGCCAGCGCACCAACCCTTGGGGGGTACACTGAAGCTTTCTTT,CASAPTLGGYTEAFF